This record covers a single T cell receptor beta chain. Its matching antigen is unknown. Expressed TCRB transcripts got sequenced, as all isolated RNA was reverse transcribed. TCRdb's copy holds only in-frame clones and misses some; the assay was immunoSEQ multiplex PCR. Of hundreds of thousands of clones detected, under 13% appear once; the ten largest clones hold around 0.017%. The data stem from a study of beta chain features in type 1 diabetes. Study-wide findings and caveats: All four CD4+ subsets from Type 1 diabetes patients carried moderately but significantly shorter TCRB CDR3s.

In germline, CDR1 is SQVTM, CDR2 ANQGSEA. V lost 6 bases and J 4 bases, leaving 22 bases between the germline ends. The length of the CDR3 is 15 residues. The chain employs TRBV29-1 and TRBJ2-7, with D possibly matching TRBD2 (6 bases). This TCR was recovered from a man aged 25 to 40 with type 1 diabetes. The sample comprised naive CD4+ T cells from blood. This chain's CDR3 is CSVKGTDLVGYEQYF. CDR3 bases: TGCAGCGTGAAAGGGACTGACCTCGTGGGGTACGAGCAGTACTTC.